This TCR beta chain is from a study of blood T cell repertoires in COVID-19. Study-level information: PBMCs, B-cell-depleted T cells, or T cells provided the cDNA or gDNA that made up the material.

Original processing notes: Nucleated cell counts were estimated from reference gene primer amplification. Libraries were prepared by immunoSEQ multiplex PCR; TCRdb keeps only in-frame clonotypes and omits some of them. V and J calls and clone size are given by that table; D and trimming were obtained from the DNA. This sample has approximately 190,000 clones; 87% occur once, and the top ten carry about 22%. This CDR3 contains 15 residues. V shed 2 bases, J shed 3 bases, and the junction held 4 bases outside the gene matches. Germline values: CDR1 MNHEY, CDR2 SMNVEV (reference sequence). This chain links TRBV27 with TRBJ2-7, with TRBD1 identical over 10 bases. The sample was peripheral blood. This clonotype was sampled from a man aged 55 to 69 with active or convalescent COVID-19. Here the CDR3 reads CASSLGGQGYYEQYF. In DNA form, the CDR3 reads TGTGCCAGCAGTTTAGGGGGACAGGGGTACTACGAGCAGTACTTC.